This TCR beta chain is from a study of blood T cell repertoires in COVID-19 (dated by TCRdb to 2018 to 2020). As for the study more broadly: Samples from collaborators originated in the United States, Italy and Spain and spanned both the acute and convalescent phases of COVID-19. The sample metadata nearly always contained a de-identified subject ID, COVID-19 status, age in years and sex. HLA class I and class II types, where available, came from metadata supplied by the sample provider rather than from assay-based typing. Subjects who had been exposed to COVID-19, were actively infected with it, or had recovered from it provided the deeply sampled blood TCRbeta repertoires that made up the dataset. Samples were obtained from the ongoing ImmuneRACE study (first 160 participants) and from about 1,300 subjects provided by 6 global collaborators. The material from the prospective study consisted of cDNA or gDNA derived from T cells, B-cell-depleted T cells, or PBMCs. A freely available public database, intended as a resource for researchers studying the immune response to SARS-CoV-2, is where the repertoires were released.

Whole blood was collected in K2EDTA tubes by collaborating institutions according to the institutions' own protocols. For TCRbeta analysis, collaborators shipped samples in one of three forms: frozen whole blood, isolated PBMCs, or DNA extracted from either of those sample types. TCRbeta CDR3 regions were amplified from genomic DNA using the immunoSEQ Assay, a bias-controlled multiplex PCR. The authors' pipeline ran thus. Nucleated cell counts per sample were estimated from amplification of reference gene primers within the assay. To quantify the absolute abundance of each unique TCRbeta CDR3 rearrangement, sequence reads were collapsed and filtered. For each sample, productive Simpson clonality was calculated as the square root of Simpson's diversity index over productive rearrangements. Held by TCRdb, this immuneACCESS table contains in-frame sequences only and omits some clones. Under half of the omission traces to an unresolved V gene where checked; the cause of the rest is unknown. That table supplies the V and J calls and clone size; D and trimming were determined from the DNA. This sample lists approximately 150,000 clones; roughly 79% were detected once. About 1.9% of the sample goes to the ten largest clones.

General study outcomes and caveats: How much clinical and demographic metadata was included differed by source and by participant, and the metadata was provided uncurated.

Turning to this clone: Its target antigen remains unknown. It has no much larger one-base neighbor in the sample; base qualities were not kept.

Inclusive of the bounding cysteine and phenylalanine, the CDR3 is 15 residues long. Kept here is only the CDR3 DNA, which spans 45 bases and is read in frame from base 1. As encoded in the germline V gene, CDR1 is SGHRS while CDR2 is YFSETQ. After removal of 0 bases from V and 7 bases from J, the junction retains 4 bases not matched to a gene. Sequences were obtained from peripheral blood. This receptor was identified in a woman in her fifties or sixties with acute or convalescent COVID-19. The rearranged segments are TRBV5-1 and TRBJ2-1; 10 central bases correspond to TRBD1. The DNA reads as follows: TGCGCCAGCAGCTTGGTCCCGGGACAGGGGAATGAGCAGTTCTTC. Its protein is CASSLVPGQGNEQFF.